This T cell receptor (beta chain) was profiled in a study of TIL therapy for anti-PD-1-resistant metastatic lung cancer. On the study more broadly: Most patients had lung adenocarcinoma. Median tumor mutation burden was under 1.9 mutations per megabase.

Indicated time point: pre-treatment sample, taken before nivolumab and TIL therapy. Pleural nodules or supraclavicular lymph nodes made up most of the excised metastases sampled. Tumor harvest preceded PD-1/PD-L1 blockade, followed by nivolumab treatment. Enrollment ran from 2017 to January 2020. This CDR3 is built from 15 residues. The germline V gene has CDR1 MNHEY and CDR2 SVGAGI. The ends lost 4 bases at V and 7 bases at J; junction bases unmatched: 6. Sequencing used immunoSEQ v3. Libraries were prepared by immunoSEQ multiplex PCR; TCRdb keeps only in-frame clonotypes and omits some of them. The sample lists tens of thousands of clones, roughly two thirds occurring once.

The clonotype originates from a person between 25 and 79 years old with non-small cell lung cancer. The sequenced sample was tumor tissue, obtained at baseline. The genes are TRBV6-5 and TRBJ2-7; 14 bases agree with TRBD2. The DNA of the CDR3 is TGTGCCAGCAGTTTAAGGACTAGCGGGGGGACTGAGCAGTACTTC. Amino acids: CASSLRTSGGTEQYF.